The 9 T cell receptor beta chains reported below all come from one sample, sequenced in a study of blood T cells in healthy people across ages. Next came a second PCR, run for roughly 6 to 11 cycles, which used a sample-barcoded 5' primer along with a J-beta primer mix. MiXCR, run by TCRdb on the 5' RACE reads, gives a single entry per CDR3 protein. The sample has over 1,300,000 distinct CDR3 sequences; roughly 60% are singletons. The sample taken for sequencing was blood. These receptors originate from a man aged 18 to 35 in good health.

This chain uses TRBV5-1 with TRBJ2-1; tentative D call: TRBD2 (6 bases). The V and J ends lost 0 bases and 4 bases respectively, with 14 bases between them. The germline CDR1 and CDR2 sequences are SGHRS and YFSETQ. The CDR3 length is 16 residues. CDR3 sequence reads: CASSLDSGGDYNEQFF. The CDR3 coding sequence is TGCGCCAGCAGCTTGGATTCTGGCGGGGATTACAATGAGCAGTTCTTC.

The chain employs TRBV6-2 or TRBV6-3 and TRBJ2-7; D not certain. V was pared by 6 bases and J by 0 bases, with 12 bases between. The germline V gene has CDR1 MNHEY and CDR2 SVGEGT. CDR3 length equals 14 residues. The CDR3 protein is CASRRTQSSYEQYF. For the CDR3, the DNA is TGTGCCAGCAGGCGGACCCAGAGCTCCTACGAGCAGTACTTC.

This clonotype was seen at least ten times. V usage is TRBV29-1 and J usage is TRBJ2-6; D is uncertain. V gave up 4 bases and J gave up 2 bases, with 0 bases separating them. Germline values: CDR1 SQVTM, CDR2 ANQGSEA. This CDR3 contains 11 residues. CDR3 protein: CSVAGANVLTF. In DNA, the CDR3 is TGCAGCGTTGCTGGGGCCAACGTCCTGACTTTC.

The chain employs TRBV7-9 and TRBJ2-1, with TRBD1 matching 7 bases. V was pared by 5 bases and J by 5 bases, with 3 bases of the junction left unmatched. CDR3 length: 13 residues. From germline, CDR1 is SEHNR and CDR2 FQNEAQ (reference sequence). The CDR3 coding sequence is TGTGCCAGCAGCGCCGGGACAGACAATGAGCAGTTCTTC. This encodes CASSAGTDNEQFF.

This clonotype was detected a few times. The CDR3 region is CSVEMGGFHEQYF. For the CDR3, the DNA is TGCAGCGTTGAGATGGGAGGGTTCCACGAGCAGTACTTC. This chain uses TRBV29-1 with TRBJ2-7; the match to TRBD2 covers 7 bases. J was trimmed by 5 bases and V by 3 bases; bases with no gene match: 7. The germline gives CDR1 SQVTM, CDR2 ANQGSEA. The CDR3 has 13 residues.

Here the CDR3 reads CASSYSEGRGRSIGSPLHF. As DNA, the CDR3 is TGTGCCAGCAGTTACTCAGAGGGCAGGGGGCGAAGTATAGGTTCACCCCTCCACTTT. The genes are TRBV6-5 and TRBJ1-6, with 8 bases fitting TRBD1. Unmatched junction bases numbered 16, after V lost 0 bases and J lost 9 bases. The CDR3 sequence is 19 residues long. CDR1 MNHEY and CDR2 SVGAGI come from the germline V gene.

On this clonotype: Germline and junction disagree at one end, which may indicate a read error. V gene TRBV4-1 combines with J gene TRBJ2-7; TRBD2 matches 7 bases. The CDR3 is 15 amino acids. Germline CDR1 reads MGHRA; CDR2 reads YSYEKL. The CDR3 nucleotides read TGCGCCAGCAGCCAAGGGACTAGAATAACCTACGAGCGGTACTTC. Its translation: CASSQGTRITYERYF.

This clonotype was recorded a few times. V usage is TRBV20-1 and J usage is TRBJ2-1; TRBD2 aligns across 8 bases. After removal of 3 bases from V and 0 bases from J, the junction contained 7 bases not matched to a gene. Looked up from germline, CDR1 is DFQATT and CDR2 is SNEGSKA (reference sequence). CDR3 size: 16 residues. CDR3 bases: TGCAGTGCTAGGGGATCCAGCGGGAGCTCCTACAATGAGCAGTTCTTC. Encoded protein: CSARGSSGSSYNEQFF.

The V call is TRBV12-3 or TRBV12-4, the J call TRBJ2-3, with D tentatively TRBD1 (6 bases). This CDR3 contains 15 residues. The ends were cut back, 3 bases at V and 2 bases at J, with 12 bases in the middle. CDR3 coding DNA: TGTGCCAGCAGTTTGAACAGGGATACCACAGATACGCAGTATTTT. Its protein product is CASSLNRDTTDTQYF.